These 21 T cell receptor beta chains were sequenced from one sample in a study of vaccination effects on CD4 cells after COVID-19. Prior to sequencing, the ViraFEST assay stimulated PBMC with viral peptide pools, which expanded the antigen-specific CD4+ T cells. Following culture for roughly 10 days, CD4+ T cells were isolated. Each participant received a vaccine that was either BNT162b2 or mRNA-1273, given as two doses. The antigens these receptors bind are not known. The method was immunoSEQ multiplex PCR; TCRdb's version includes in-frame clones alone and lacks a portion of them. The data hold 50,000 to 65,000 clones, with around 73% observed a single time. The specimen comprised CD4+ T cells from PBMCs cultured with HCoV-229E spike peptides, sampled after COVID-19 vaccination. The receptors originated from a human donor who received a COVID-19 vaccine.

This chain uses TRBV7-3 with TRBJ2-3; TRBD2 aligns across 7 bases. Trimming removed 0 bases from V and 5 bases from J; junction bases left unmatched: 2. The CDR3 runs to 14 residues. CDR1 is SGHTA, CDR2 FQGTGA, per germline. CDR3 region: CASSLTGGGDTQYF. The CDR3 coding sequence is TGTGCCAGCAGCTTAACCGGCGGGGGAGATACGCAGTATTTT. The complete variable domain, with remaining parts taken from reference TRBV7-3 and TRBJ2-3, reads GAGVSQTPSNKVTEKGKYVELRCDPISGHTALYWYRQSLGQGPEFLIYFQGTGAADDSGLPNDRFFAVRPEGSVSTLKIQRTERGDSAVYLCASSLTGGGDTQYFGPGTRLTVL.

This chain uses TRBV24-1 with TRBJ2-2; unclear D gene. From germline, CDR1 is KGHDR and CDR2 SFDVKD. The CDR3 loop spans 15 amino acids. The V end was cut by 6 bases, the J end by 1 base, with 11 bases between. In DNA form, the CDR3 reads TGTGCCACCAGTCGGGCTCAGGTGAACACCGGGGAGCTGTTTTTT. Amino acids: CATSRAQVNTGELFF.

The rearrangement links TRBV29-1 to TRBJ1-1; perhaps TRBD1 as D (6 bases). Germline V gene lookup returns CDR1 SQVTM and CDR2 ANQGSEA. The CDR3 has 12 residues. V lost 4 bases and J lost 1, with 7 bases in between. CDR3 residues: CSVGGRNTEAFF. In nucleotides, the CDR3 is TGCAGCGTTGGGGGGCGGAACACTGAAGCTTTCTTT.

This clone was seen only once. V is TRBV7-2 and J is TRBJ1-5; D gene uncertain. This CDR3 region has 14 residues. V lost 5 bases to trimming and J lost 9 bases, with 17 bases between them. The germline CDR1 and CDR2 sequences are SGHTA and FQGNSA. The CDR3 reads CASSPGQEGSPQHF. In nucleotides, the CDR3 is TGTGCCAGCAGCCCCGGTCAGGAAGGGTCGCCCCAGCATTTT.

The CDR3 coding sequence is TGTGCCAGCTCACCAACCCGAGACCTCTCTGGGGCCAACGTCCTGACTTTC. It yields the protein CASSPTRDLSGANVLTF. The chain couples TRBV18 to TRBJ2-6; D unclear. The CDR3 is 17 amino acids. Germline CDR1 KGHSH, CDR2 LQKENI. V lost 2 bases and J lost 0, with 11 bases in between.

The rearrangement joins TRBV6-4 to TRBJ1-2, with 9 nucleotides matching TRBD1. Germline CDR1 is MRHNA and CDR2 is SNTAGT. The CDR3 length is 16 residues. Unmatched junction bases numbered 7, after V lost 0 bases and J lost 5 bases. CDR3 coding DNA: TGTGCCAGCAGTGACTCGTATACAGGGGGCTTGTATGGCTACACCTTC. Translating gives CASSDSYTGGLYGYTF.

The V gene is TRBV18, the J gene TRBJ2-3; D ambiguous. From germline, CDR1 is KGHSH and CDR2 LQKENI. Trimming shortened V by 1 base and J by 0 bases, and 8 bases separated the two germline ends. This CDR3 contains 15 residues. CDR3 in amino acids: CASSPRVGSTDTQYF. The CDR3 DNA follows: TGTGCCAGCTCACCACGGGTCGGGAGCACAGATACGCAGTATTTT. Looking up the rest from reference TRBV18 and TRBJ2-3 gives the full variable domain: NAGVMQNPRHLVRRRGQEARLRCSPMKGHSHVYWYRQLPEEGLKFMVYLQKENIIDESGMPKERFSAEFPKEGPSILRIQQVVRGDSAAYFCASSPRVGSTDTQYFGPGTRLTVL.

The V gene is TRBV5-1, the J gene TRBJ2-3; either TRBD1 or TRBD2 may fit D (5 bases each). The CDR3 loop spans 14 amino acids. Germline CDR1 is SGHRS and CDR2 is YFSETQ. Trimming stripped 0 bases from V and 3 bases from J, with 8 bases between. The CDR3 DNA follows: TGCGCCAGCAGCTTGGCGGGGCGAACAGATACGCAGTATTTT. This sequence encodes CASSLAGRTDTQYF.

This rearrangement joins TRBV11-2 to TRBJ2-7; the D gene is possibly TRBD1 (5 bases). Germline-derived CDR1 and CDR2 are SGHAT and FQNNGV. CDR3 length equals 16 residues. V lost 4 bases and J 0 bases, leaving 16 bases between the germline ends. The CDR3 region has the DNA TGTGCCAGCAGCTATCGGGCGCAGGGTGACTCCTACGAGCAGTACGTC. It is translated as CASSYRAQGDSYEQYV.

This clone was counted only a few times. The chain has TRBV7-9 and TRBJ2-6; a possible D gene is TRBD2 (5 bases). The CDR3 loop spans 18 amino acids. The germline gives CDR1 SEHNR, CDR2 FQNEAQ (reference sequence). V was cut by 5 bases and J by 0 bases, with 17 bases left in between. The CDR3 loop reads CASSLGPGKSSGANVLTF. The CDR3 DNA sequence: TGTGCCAGCAGCCTCGGACCGGGAAAGAGCTCTGGGGCCAACGTCCTGACTTTC.

This clone came up once. The rearrangement links TRBV6-6 to TRBJ2-7; 7 bases fit TRBD2. The trim removed 6 bases at V and 2 bases at J, leaving 10 bases unmatched. Germline CDR1 is MNHNY and CDR2 is SVGAGI (reference sequence). The length of the CDR3 is 15 residues. The CDR3 loop is CASSRLGGGPYEQYV. The DNA for the CDR3 is TGTGCCAGCAGCCGATTGGGGGGGGGACCCTACGAGCAGTACGTC.

The chain recombines TRBV10-2 with TRBJ2-1, with D perhaps TRBD1 or TRBD2 (6 bases each). Trimming took off 6 bases at V and 10 bases at J, with 25 bases between the two ends. Germline lookup yields CDR1 WSHSY and CDR2 SAAADI. The CDR3 extends over 16 amino acids. CDR3 bases: TGCGCCAGCAGAGATACAGGGAGGTTACGGGTAGGAGAGCAGTTCTTC. Translating it yields CASRDTGRLRVGEQFF.

This clone came up once. This chain links TRBV27 with TRBJ1-5; unclear D gene. The V end was cut by 1 base, the J end by 0 bases, with 4 bases between. The CDR3 has 14 residues. Germline loops: CDR1 MNHEY, CDR2 SMNVEV (reference sequence). CDR3 sequence: CASSLYSSNQPQHF. Written as DNA, the CDR3 is TGTGCCAGCAGTTTATACAGTAGCAATCAGCCCCAGCATTTT.

This clone came up a few times. The gene calls are TRBV9 and TRBJ2-1; D possibly corresponds to TRBD2 (5 bases). Trimming shortened V by 0 bases and J by 6 bases, and 7 bases separated the two germline ends. Germline values: CDR1 SGDLS, CDR2 YYNGEE. The CDR3 extends over 13 amino acids. For the CDR3, the DNA is TGTGCCAGCAGCGTAGGGCTAGCCAATGAGCAGTTCTTC. Amino acids: CASSVGLANEQFF.

The gene calls are TRBV19 and TRBJ1-5; 9 nucleotides agree with TRBD1. This CDR3 region has 13 residues. V dropped 6 bases and J dropped 7; count of bases not matched to a gene: 4. The germline gives CDR1 LNHDA, CDR2 SQIVND (reference sequence). The CDR3 is CASSRQGGQPQHF. The CDR3 DNA is TGTGCCAGTAGCAGACAGGGGGGCCAGCCCCAGCATTTT. The entire variable domain, with the rest obtained from reference TRBV19 and TRBJ1-5, is as follows: DGGITQSPKYLFRKEGQNVTLSCEQNLNHDAMYWYRQDPGQGLRLIYYSQIVNDFQKGDIAEGYSVSREKKESFPLTVTSAQKNPTAFYLCASSRQGGQPQHFGDGTRLSIL.

This clone turned up a few times. J is TRBJ2-3 and V is TRBV30, with D hard to call. Germline V gene data show CDR1 as GTSNPN and CDR2 as SVGIG (reference sequence). There are 12 residues in the CDR3. V lost 5 bases and J lost 0, with 6 bases in between. CDR3 nucleotide sequence: TGTGCCTGGGACATGAGCACAGATACGCAGTATTTT. This gives the protein CAWDMSTDTQYF.

The gene calls are TRBV5-1 and TRBJ2-2; 8 bases fit TRBD1. CDR3 length equals 16 residues. V lost 2 bases to trimming and J lost 1 base; unmatched junction nucleotides: 4. Germline CDR1 is SGHRS and CDR2 is YFSETQ. CDR3 DNA sequence: TGCGCCAGCAGCTTTACGGGACAGGTGAACACCGGGGAGCTGTTTTTT. Translated: CASSFTGQVNTGELFF.

This clone was counted between two and nine times. V is TRBV6-6 and J is TRBJ1-4; D is uncertain. Germline values: CDR1 MNHNY, CDR2 SVGAGI (reference sequence). Trimming pared 8 bases from V and 0 bases from J, leaving 7 bases between. The CDR3 is made up of 13 amino acids. CDR3 residues: CASRLATNEKLFF. CDR3 sequence (DNA): TGTGCCAGCCGCCTTGCAACTAATGAAAAACTGTTTTTT.

This chain links TRBV5-1 with TRBJ1-1; weak D call: TRBD1 (5 bases). Per the germline V gene, CDR1 is SGHRS and CDR2 is YFSETQ. Trimming took off 4 bases at V and 1 base at J, with 17 bases between the two ends. CDR3 length: 16 amino acids. CDR3 sequence: CASSAHNLGQNTEAFF. In DNA, the CDR3 is TGCGCCAGCAGCGCCCATAACTTAGGACAGAACACTGAAGCTTTCTTT.

This chain joins TRBV5-1 and TRBJ2-3, with 14 positions matching TRBD2. After removal of 4 bases from V and 2 bases from J, the junction contained 9 bases not matched to a gene. The length of the CDR3 is 18 residues. CDR1 and CDR2 from the germline V gene are SGHRS and YFSETQ. In nucleotides, the CDR3 is TGCGCCAGCAGCCCAGGACTAGCGGGGGGTGGGATCACAGATACGCAGTATTTT. Translation: CASSPGLAGGGITDTQYF.

This chain uses TRBV19 with TRBJ1-2; D is undetermined. There are 13 residues in the CDR3. Trimming took off 3 bases at V and 3 bases at J, with 8 bases between the two ends. Germline V gene data show CDR1 as LNHDA and CDR2 as SQIVND (reference sequence). The CDR3 reads CASSIGEHYGYTF. Written as DNA, the CDR3 is TGTGCCAGTAGTATTGGGGAACACTATGGCTACACCTTC.